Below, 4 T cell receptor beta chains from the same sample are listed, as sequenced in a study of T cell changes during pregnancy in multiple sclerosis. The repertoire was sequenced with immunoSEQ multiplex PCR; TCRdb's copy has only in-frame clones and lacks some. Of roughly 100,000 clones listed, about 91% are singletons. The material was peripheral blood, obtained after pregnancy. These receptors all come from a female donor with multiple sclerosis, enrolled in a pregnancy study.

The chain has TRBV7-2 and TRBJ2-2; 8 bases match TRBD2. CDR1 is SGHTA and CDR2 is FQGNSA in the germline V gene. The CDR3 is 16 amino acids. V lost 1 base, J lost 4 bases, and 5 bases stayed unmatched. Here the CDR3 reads CASSLVAGSSTGELFF. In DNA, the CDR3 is TGTGCCAGCAGCTTAGTAGCGGGGTCGAGCACCGGGGAGCTGTTTTTT.

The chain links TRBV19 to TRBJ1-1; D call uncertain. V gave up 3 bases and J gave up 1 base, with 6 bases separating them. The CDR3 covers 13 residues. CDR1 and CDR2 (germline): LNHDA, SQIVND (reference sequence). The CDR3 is CASSMSGNTEAFF. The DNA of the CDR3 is TGTGCCAGTAGTATGTCGGGGAACACTGAAGCTTTCTTT.

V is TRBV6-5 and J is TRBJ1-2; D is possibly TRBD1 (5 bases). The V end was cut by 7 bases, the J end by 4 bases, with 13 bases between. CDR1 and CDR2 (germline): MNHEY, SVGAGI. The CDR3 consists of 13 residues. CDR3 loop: CASTARQTYGYTF. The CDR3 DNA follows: TGTGCCAGCACTGCCCGACAGACCTATGGCTACACCTTC.

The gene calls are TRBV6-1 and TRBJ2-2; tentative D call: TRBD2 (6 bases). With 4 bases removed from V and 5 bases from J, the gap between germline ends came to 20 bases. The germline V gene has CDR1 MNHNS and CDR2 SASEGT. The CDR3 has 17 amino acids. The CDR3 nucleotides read TGTGCCAGCAGTGCCTCTTCCGCGGGATCCACGACCGGGGAGCTGTTTTTT. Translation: CASSASSAGSTTGELFF.